The next 26 T cell receptor beta chains were all read from a single sample in a study of T-cell reconstitution after alpha-beta-depleted transplantation in children. Preparation of the TCRbeta library involved a method that used unique molecular identifiers. Via MiXCR, TCRdb re-called the PCR reads, giving one row per CDR3 protein. The sample holds about 110,000 distinct CDR3 sequences; around a tenth are singletons and the top ten take over 8%. This specimen consisted of PBMCs from the stem cell graft donor, obtained from the stem cell graft. The receptors stem from a human donor who donated a stem cell graft to a child with acute lymphoblastic leukemia.

On this clonotype: This may come from a read error, since a much larger clone is one base off. The J gene is TRBJ1-1, the V gene TRBV28; D uncertain. Germline V lookup: CDR1 MDHEN, CDR2 SYDVKM. The CDR3 consists of 12 residues. CDR3 nucleotide sequence: TGTGCCGGCAGTTCCTTGGGGTACTGGGCTTTCTTT. This sequence encodes CAGSSLGYWAFF.

This clonotype was observed at least ten times. The V and J genes are TRBV7-9 and TRBJ2-5; 7 nucleotides agree with TRBD2. The V and J ends lost 2 bases and 1 base, in that order; junction bases with no gene match: 4. The CDR3 contains 15 residues. Germline CDR1 reads SEHNR; CDR2 reads FQNEAQ (reference sequence). CDR3 sequence (DNA): TGTGCCAGCAGCTTAACCGGGACTATCCAAGAGACCCAGTACTTC. It is translated as CASSLTGTIQETQYF.

The J gene is TRBJ2-1, the V gene TRBV11-2; 9 bases fit TRBD2. The CDR3 consists of 17 residues. Trimming removed 5 bases from V and 6 bases from J; junction bases left unmatched: 14. The germline V gene has CDR1 SGHAT and CDR2 FQNNGV. The DNA of the CDR3 is TGTGCCAGCAGCGTTCTTACACTAGCGGGCGGTAGCAATGAGCAGTTCTTC. This encodes CASSVLTLAGGSNEQFF.

In this sample, this clonotype turned up many times. This sequence joins TRBV5-6 and TRBJ2-7; weak D call: TRBD1 (5 bases). The V and J ends lost 0 bases and 0 bases respectively, with 13 bases between them. This CDR3 is built from 16 residues. Germline CDR1 reads SGHDT; CDR2 reads YYEEEE. As DNA, the CDR3 is TGTGCCAGCAGCTTGGACCCAGGGCGCATCTCCTACGAGCAGTACTTC. It is translated as CASSLDPGRISYEQYF.

This clonotype was counted at least ten times. V and J are TRBV15 and TRBJ2-1, with 10 nucleotides matching TRBD2. Germline CDR1 and CDR2: LNHNV and YYDKDF (reference sequence). V gave up 3 bases and J gave up 8 bases; unmatched junction bases: 4. CDR3 size: 14 residues. The CDR3 nucleotides are TGTGCCACCAGCAGCCTAGCGGGAGACTATGAGCAGTTCTTC. This encodes CATSSLAGDYEQFF.

Many counts were recorded for this clonotype. The rearrangement joins TRBV12-3 or TRBV12-4 to TRBJ1-4; D is possibly TRBD1 (6 bases). Trimming removed 6 bases at V and 7 bases at J, with 15 bases between. The CDR3 runs 14 residues. The CDR3 DNA follows: TGTGCCAGCAGCCACAGGGAGGTTCGTGAAAAACTGTTTTTT. Protein product: CASSHREVREKLFF.

The chain combines TRBV5-6 with TRBJ1-3; 9 nucleotides line up with TRBD1. V lost 5 bases, J lost 0 bases, and 21 bases stayed unmatched. The germline gives CDR1 SGHDT, CDR2 YYEEEE. The CDR3 has 21 residues. The CDR3 sequence: CASSPRDRVYYDRPSGNTIYF. The CDR3 bases are TGTGCCAGCAGTCCACGGGACAGGGTGTACTACGATAGACCCTCTGGAAACACCATATATTTT. Variable domain in full (rest from reference TRBV5-6 and TRBJ1-3): DAGVTQSPTHLIKTRGQQVTLRCSPKSGHDTVSWYQQALGQGPQFIFQYYEEEERQRGNFPDRFSGHQFPNYSSELNVNALLLGDSALYLCASSPRDRVYYDRPSGNTIYFGEGSWLTVV.

This clonotype was recorded many times. This sequence joins TRBV7-9 and TRBJ2-7, with D perhaps being TRBD1 or TRBD2 (5 bases each). Trimming removed 3 bases from V and 2 bases from J, with 11 bases in between. The CDR3 is 14 amino acids. Germline CDR1 SEHNR, CDR2 FQNEAQ (reference sequence). CDR3 in DNA: TGTGCCAGCAGCTTCGGGACGAACCCCTACGAGCAGTACTTC. Translated, it gives CASSFGTNPYEQYF.

This clonotype was seen many times. The rearrangement joins TRBV24-1 to TRBJ2-5; tentative D call: TRBD1 (5 bases). The CDR3 length is 16 residues. V lost 3 bases and J lost 0, with 13 bases in between. CDR1 KGHDR and CDR2 SFDVKD come from the germline V gene. The CDR3 DNA sequence: TGTGCCACCAGTGATCCAGGTGAACAGGACCAAGAGACCCAGTACTTC. It specifies CATSDPGEQDQETQYF.

V is TRBV7-9 and J is TRBJ2-4; 7 bases align to TRBD1. V trimming: 5 bases; J trimming: 4 bases; junction bases outside the gene matches: 14. Germline assignment: CDR1 SEHNR and CDR2 FQNEAQ (reference sequence). This CDR3 is built from 17 residues. In nucleotides, the CDR3 is TGTGCCAGCAGCCACACAAGGACATCCAGGGGGAAAAACATTCAGTACTTC. Amino acids: CASSHTRTSRGKNIQYF.

This clonotype appeared many times. The CDR3 here is CASSLLPDLGNQPQHF. The CDR3 DNA reads as TGCGCCAGCAGCTTGTTGCCGGATTTGGGCAATCAGCCCCAGCATTTT. This rearrangement joins TRBV5-1 to TRBJ1-5; D gene unclear. Germline V gene lookup returns CDR1 SGHRS and CDR2 YFSETQ. V lost 1 base to trimming and J lost 2 bases, with 13 bases between them. The CDR3 spans 16 residues.

The chain links TRBV30 to TRBJ2-3; no clear D gene. Germline CDR1 GTSNPN, CDR2 SVGIG (reference sequence). V was trimmed by 1 base and J by 6 bases, leaving 5 bases between them. The CDR3 covers 11 residues. The CDR3: CAWSARDTQYF. The CDR3 DNA is TGTGCCTGGAGTGCCCGGGATACGCAGTATTTT.

Ten or more counts support this clonotype. J is TRBJ2-1 and V is TRBV12-3 or TRBV12-4, with 13 bases that match TRBD2. The CDR3 spans 16 residues. Trimming at V came to 3 bases and at J to 10 bases, leaving 9 bases not matched to a gene. The CDR3 bases are TGTGCCAGCAGTTTCCTACTAGCGGGAGGGGAGGGAGAGCAGTTCTTC. Its protein is CASSFLLAGGEGEQFF.

The V and J genes are TRBV11-2 and TRBJ2-7; TRBD2 matches at 15 bases. The CDR3 totals 17 residues. Germline lookup yields CDR1 SGHAT and CDR2 FQNNGV. V trimming: 0 bases; J trimming: 5 bases; junction bases outside the gene matches: 5. This CDR3 is CASSLDEGLAGGDEQYF. The CDR3 DNA follows: TGTGCCAGCAGCTTAGATGAGGGACTAGCGGGAGGAGACGAGCAGTACTTC.

This clonotype has a count of ten or more. This sequence joins TRBV28 and TRBJ1-2; D might be TRBD1 (6 bases). The CDR3 runs to 14 residues. The germline gives CDR1 MDHEN, CDR2 SYDVKM. V was pared by 6 bases and J by 4 bases, with 15 bases between. This chain's CDR3 is CASSSDRISYGYTF. CDR3 nucleotides: TGTGCCAGCAGCTCCGACAGGATCTCCTATGGCTACACCTTC.

This clonotype has a count of ten or more. The V call is TRBV9, the J call TRBJ2-1, with D tentatively TRBD2 (6 bases). The CDR3 runs 13 residues. Trimming took off 3 bases at V and 7 bases at J, with 11 bases between the two ends. Per germline, CDR1 SGDLS and CDR2 YYNGEE. Here the CDR3 reads CASSAVGGNEQFF. The CDR3 DNA sequence: TGTGCCAGCAGCGCAGTCGGGGGAAATGAGCAGTTCTTC.

Regarding this clonotype: Since the CDR3 does not end with the conserved phenylalanine or tryptophan, this likely comes from a read error. The rearrangement links TRBV5-1 to TRBJ2-7; D may correspond to TRBD1 or TRBD2 (5 bases each). Germline assignment: CDR1 SGHRS and CDR2 YFSETQ. V was trimmed by 4 bases and J by 3 bases, leaving 17 bases between them. The CDR3 sequence is 15 residues long. The CDR3: CASSPGADYSYEQYL. CDR3 nucleotides: TGCGCCAGCAGCCCCGGGGCTGATTACAGCTACGAGCAGTACTTG.

The chain joins TRBV12-5 to TRBJ2-1; either TRBD1 or TRBD2 may supply D (5 bases each). V gave up 6 bases and J gave up 9 bases, with 12 bases separating them. CDR3 length: 12 amino acids. Germline CDR1 and CDR2: LGHNT and FRNRAP. CDR3 in DNA: TGTGCTAGTGGCCCGAAGGGGACTGAGCAGTTCTTC. Translated: CASGPKGTEQFF. Supplemented by reference TRBV12-5 and TRBJ2-1, the full variable domain reads DARVTQTPRHKVTEMGQEVTMRCQPILGHNTVFWYRQTMMQGLELLAYFRNRAPLDDSGMPKDRFSAEMPDATLATLKIQPSEPRDSAVYFCASGPKGTEQFFGPGTRLTVL.

This clonotype was seen repeatedly, ten times or more. The V call is TRBV6-5, the J call TRBJ2-7; the match to TRBD1 covers 7 bases. Per germline, CDR1 MNHEY and CDR2 SVGAGI. This CDR3 region has 15 residues. V gave up 6 bases and J gave up 0 bases; unmatched junction bases: 8. The CDR3 DNA sequence: TGTGCCAGCAGATCGGGACAGACGGGCTCCTACGAGCAGTACTTC. Translated: CASRSGQTGSYEQYF.

The sample holds many counts of this clonotype. The chain is built from TRBV10-3 and TRBJ2-2; no firm D call. This CDR3 is 12 amino acids long. Germline V gives CDR1 ENHRY, CDR2 SYGVKD. V lost 5 bases and J 0 bases, leaving 1 base between the germline ends. CDR3 residues: CAISPNTGELFF. The CDR3, as DNA: TGTGCCATCAGTCCGAACACCGGGGAGCTGTTTTTT.

This clonotype was recorded many times. V gene TRBV20-1 combines with J gene TRBJ2-7, with D unclear. The V end lost 2 bases, the J end lost 2 bases, and 10 bases lay between the germline ends. CDR3 length equals 13 residues. Germline V gene data show CDR1 as DFQATT and CDR2 as SNEGSKA (reference sequence). The CDR3 DNA follows: TGCAGTGCTAGAAGGATAGAGACCTACGAGCAGTACTTC. The encoded protein is CSARRIETYEQYF.

On this clonotype itself: A much larger clone sits a single nucleotide away, making a read error possible. V usage is TRBV7-9 and J usage is TRBJ2-5; D gene unclear. The V gene's germline CDR1 is SEHNR and CDR2 FQNEAQ (reference sequence). The CDR3 length is 11 residues. CDR3 residues: CASSWEETKYF. CDR3 nucleotides: TGTGCCAGCAGCTGGGAAGAGACCAAGTACTTC.

This clonotype has at least ten counts. The gene calls are TRBV9 and TRBJ2-7; 7 bases agree with TRBD1. CDR1 is SGDLS and CDR2 is YYNGEE in the germline V gene. V was pared by 0 bases and J by 5 bases, with 8 bases of the junction left unmatched. This CDR3 spans 15 amino acids. CDR3 in amino acids: CASSVATTGLHEQYF. The DNA for the CDR3 is TGTGCCAGCAGCGTAGCTACGACAGGGCTCCACGAGCAGTACTTC.

The chain links TRBV7-2 to TRBJ2-5, with 7 bases lining up with TRBD1. Trimming at V came to 5 bases and at J to 5 bases, leaving 8 bases not matched to a gene. Germline CDR1 reads SGHTA; CDR2 reads FQGNSA. The length of the CDR3 is 14 residues. Here the CDR3 DNA reads TGTGCCAGCAGCGCGACAGGGAATGAGGAGACCCAGTACTTC. It encodes CASSATGNEETQYF.

The chain joins TRBV4-3 to TRBJ2-1; 9 bases are a match to TRBD2. CDR3 length: 17 residues. CDR1 is LGHNA and CDR2 is YSLEER in the germline V gene. V was clipped by 0 bases and J by 7 bases; unmatched bases: 10. The CDR3 sequence is CASSQDPLAGIVNEQFF. The CDR3 bases are TGCGCCAGCAGCCAAGATCCCCTAGCGGGAATCGTAAATGAGCAGTTCTTC.

This clonotype was detected many times. The rearrangement uses TRBV12-3 or TRBV12-4 and TRBJ1-2; tentative D call: TRBD1 (5 bases). The CDR3 spans 14 residues. Trimming removed 2 bases from V and 5 bases from J, with 12 bases in between. The CDR3 here is CASSLLGTQYGYTF. CDR3 nucleotides: TGTGCCAGCAGTTTATTAGGGACCCAATATGGCTACACCTTC.